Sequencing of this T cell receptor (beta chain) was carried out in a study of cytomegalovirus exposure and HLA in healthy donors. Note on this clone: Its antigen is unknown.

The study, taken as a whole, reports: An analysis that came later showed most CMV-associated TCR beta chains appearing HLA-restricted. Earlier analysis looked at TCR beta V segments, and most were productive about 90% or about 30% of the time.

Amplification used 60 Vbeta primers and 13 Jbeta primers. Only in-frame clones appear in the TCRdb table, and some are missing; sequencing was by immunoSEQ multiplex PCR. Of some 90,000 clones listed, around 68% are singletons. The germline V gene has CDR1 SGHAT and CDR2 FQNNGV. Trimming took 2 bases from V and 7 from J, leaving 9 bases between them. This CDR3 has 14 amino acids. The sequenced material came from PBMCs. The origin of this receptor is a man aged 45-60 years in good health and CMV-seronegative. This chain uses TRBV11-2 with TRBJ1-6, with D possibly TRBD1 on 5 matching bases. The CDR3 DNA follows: TGTGCCAGCAGCTTACCGGGACTAAATTCACCCCTCCACTTT. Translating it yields CASSLPGLNSPLHF.